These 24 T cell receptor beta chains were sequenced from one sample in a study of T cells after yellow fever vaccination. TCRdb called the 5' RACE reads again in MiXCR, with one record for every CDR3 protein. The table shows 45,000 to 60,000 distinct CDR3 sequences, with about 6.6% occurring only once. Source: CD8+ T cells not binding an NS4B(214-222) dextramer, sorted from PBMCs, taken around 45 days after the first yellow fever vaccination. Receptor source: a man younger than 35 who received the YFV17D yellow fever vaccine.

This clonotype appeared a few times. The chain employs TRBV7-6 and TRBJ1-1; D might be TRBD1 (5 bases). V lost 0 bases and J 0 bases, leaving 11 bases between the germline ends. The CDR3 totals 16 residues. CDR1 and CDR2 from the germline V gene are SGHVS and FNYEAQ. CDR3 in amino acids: CASSLAPDRMNTEAFF. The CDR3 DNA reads TGTGCCAGCAGCTTAGCGCCTGACAGAATGAACACTGAAGCTTTCTTT.

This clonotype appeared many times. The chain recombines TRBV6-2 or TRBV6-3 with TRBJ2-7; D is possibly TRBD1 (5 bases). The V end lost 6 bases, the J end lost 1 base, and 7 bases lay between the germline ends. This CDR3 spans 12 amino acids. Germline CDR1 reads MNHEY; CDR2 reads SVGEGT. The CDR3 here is CASSRQSYEQYF. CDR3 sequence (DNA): TGTGCCAGCAGCCGACAGTCCTACGAGCAGTACTTC.

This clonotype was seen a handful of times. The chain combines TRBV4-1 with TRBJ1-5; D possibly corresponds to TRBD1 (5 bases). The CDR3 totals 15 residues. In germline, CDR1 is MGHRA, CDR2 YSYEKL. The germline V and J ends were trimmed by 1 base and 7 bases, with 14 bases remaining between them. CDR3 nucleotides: TGCGCCAGCAGCCAAGTCGTAGGGGCAGGCCAGCCCCAGCATTTT. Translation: CASSQVVGAGQPQHF.

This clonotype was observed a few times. CDR3 protein: CSATVAERSTDTQYF. CDR3 nucleotide sequence: TGCAGTGCTACCGTGGCTGAGCGAAGCACAGATACGCAGTATTTT. The chain joins TRBV20-1 to TRBJ2-3, with unresolved D. V lost 4 bases to trimming and J lost 0 bases, with 14 bases between them. Germline CDR1 reads DFQATT; CDR2 reads SNEGSKA (reference sequence). This CDR3 comprises 15 residues.

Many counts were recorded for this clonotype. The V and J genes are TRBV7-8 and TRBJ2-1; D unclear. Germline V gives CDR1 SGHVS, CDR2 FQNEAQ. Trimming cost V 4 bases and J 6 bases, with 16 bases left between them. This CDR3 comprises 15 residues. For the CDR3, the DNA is TGTGCCAGCAGCTCGGAATACGGGTGGGGCAATGAGCAGTTCTTC. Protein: CASSSEYGWGNEQFF.

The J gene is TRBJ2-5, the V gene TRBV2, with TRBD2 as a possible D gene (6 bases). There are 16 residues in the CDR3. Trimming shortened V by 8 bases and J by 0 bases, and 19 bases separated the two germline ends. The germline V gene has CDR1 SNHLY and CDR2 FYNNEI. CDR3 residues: CASLARRGRYQETQYF. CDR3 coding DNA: TGTGCCAGCCTGGCTAGGCGGGGCCGCTACCAAGAGACCCAGTACTTC.

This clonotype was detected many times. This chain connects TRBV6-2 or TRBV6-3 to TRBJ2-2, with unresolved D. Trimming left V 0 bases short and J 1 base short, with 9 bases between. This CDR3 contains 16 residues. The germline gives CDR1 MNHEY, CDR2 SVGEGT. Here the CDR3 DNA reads TGTGCCAGCAGTTACTCTGCGGACGAGAACACCGGGGAGCTGTTTTTT. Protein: CASSYSADENTGELFF.

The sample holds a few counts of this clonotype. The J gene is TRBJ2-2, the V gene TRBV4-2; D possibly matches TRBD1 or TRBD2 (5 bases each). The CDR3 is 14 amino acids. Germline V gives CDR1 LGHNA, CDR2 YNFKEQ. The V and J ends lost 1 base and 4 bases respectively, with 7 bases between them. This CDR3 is CASSQGDLTGELFF. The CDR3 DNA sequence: TGTGCCAGCAGCCAAGGGGACCTCACCGGGGAGCTGTTTTTT.

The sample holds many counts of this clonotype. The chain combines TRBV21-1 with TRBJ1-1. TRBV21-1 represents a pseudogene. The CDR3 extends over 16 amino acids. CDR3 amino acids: CASRVRSKARNTEAFF. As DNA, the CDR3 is TGTGCCAGCAGAGTGAGGTCGAAGGCGAGGAACACTGAAGCTTTCTTT.

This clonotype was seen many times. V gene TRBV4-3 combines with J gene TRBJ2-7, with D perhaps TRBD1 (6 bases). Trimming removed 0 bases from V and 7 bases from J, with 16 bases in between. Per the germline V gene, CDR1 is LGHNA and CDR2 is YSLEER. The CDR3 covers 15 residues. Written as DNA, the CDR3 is TGCGCCAGCAGCCAAGATCCCAGGGGTTATCGGGAGCAGTACTTC. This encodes CASSQDPRGYREQYF.

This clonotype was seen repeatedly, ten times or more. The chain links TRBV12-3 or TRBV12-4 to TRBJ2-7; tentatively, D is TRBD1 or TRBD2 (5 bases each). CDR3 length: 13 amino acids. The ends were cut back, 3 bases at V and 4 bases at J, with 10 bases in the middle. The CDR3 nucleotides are TGTGCCAGCAGTTTGGGGGATTTTTACGAGCAGTACGTC. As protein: CASSLGDFYEQYV.

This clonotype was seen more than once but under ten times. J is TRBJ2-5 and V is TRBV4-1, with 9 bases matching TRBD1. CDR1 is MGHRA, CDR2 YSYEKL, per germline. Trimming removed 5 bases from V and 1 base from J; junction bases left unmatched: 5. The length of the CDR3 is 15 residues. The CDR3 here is CASSTRDRAQETQYF. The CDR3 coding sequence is TGCGCCAGCAGCACTAGGGACAGGGCCCAAGAGACCCAGTACTTC.

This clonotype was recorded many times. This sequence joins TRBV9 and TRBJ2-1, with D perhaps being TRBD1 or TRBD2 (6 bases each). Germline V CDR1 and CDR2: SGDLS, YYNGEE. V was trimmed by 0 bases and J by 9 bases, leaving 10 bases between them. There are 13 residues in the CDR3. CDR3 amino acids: CASSVGGGGEQFF. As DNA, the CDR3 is TGTGCCAGCAGCGTAGGAGGAGGGGGTGAGCAGTTCTTC.

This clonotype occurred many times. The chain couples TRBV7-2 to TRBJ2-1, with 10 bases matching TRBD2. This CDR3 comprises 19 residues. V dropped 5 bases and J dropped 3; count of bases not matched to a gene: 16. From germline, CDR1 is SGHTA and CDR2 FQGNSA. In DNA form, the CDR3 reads TGTGCCAGCAGCGCCAGCACGCGGATGATAGCGGGGGGCTACAATGAGCAGTTCTTC. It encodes CASSASTRMIAGGYNEQFF.

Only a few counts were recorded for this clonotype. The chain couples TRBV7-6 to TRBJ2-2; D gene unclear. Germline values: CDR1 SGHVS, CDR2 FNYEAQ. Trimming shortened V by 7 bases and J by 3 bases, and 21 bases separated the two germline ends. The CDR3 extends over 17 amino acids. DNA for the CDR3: TGTGCCAGCACTCTCTACTCAGGCCCTCGTTACACCGGGGAGCTGTTTTTT. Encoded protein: CASTLYSGPRYTGELFF.

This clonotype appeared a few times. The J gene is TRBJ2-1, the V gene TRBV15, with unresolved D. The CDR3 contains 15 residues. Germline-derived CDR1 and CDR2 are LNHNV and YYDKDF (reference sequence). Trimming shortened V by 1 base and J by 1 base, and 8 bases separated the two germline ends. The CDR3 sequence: CATSRGQVSYNEQFF. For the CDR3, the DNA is TGTGCCACCAGCAGAGGCCAGGTTTCCTACAATGAGCAGTTCTTC.

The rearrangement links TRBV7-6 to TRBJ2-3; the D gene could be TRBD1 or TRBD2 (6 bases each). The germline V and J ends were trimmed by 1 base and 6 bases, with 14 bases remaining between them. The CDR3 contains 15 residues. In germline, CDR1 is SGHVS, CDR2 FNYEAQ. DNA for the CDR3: TGTGCCAGCAGCTTAGACGTTAGGGGGGAGGATACGCAGTATTTT. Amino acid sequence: CASSLDVRGEDTQYF.

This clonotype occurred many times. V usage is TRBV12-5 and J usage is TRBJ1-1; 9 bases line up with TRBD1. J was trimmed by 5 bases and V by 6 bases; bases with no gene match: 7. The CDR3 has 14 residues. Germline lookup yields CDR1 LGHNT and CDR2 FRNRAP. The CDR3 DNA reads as TGTGCTAGTGGAGCCGGGACAGGGATAACTGAAGCTTTCTTT. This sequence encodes CASGAGTGITEAFF.

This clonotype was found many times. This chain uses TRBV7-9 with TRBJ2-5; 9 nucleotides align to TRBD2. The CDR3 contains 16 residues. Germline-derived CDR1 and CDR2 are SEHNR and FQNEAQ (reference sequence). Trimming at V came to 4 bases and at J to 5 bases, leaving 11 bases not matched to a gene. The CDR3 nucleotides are TGTGCCAGCAGCTCACAAGCGGGGGGCTTCCTGGAGACCCAGTACTTC. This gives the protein CASSSQAGGFLETQYF.

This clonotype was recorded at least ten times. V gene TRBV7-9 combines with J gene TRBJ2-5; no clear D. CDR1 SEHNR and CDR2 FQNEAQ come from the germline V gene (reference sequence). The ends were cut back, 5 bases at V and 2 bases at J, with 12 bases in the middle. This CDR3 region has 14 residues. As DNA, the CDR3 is TGTGCCAGCAGCGCCCGGACCTTACAAGAGACCCAGTACTTC. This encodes CASSARTLQETQYF.

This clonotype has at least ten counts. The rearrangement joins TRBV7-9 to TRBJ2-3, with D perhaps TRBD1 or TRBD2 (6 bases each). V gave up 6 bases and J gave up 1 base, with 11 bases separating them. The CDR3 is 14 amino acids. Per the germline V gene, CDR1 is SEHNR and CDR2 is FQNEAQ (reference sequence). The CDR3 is CASSTGAGTDTQYF. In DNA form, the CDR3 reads TGTGCCAGCAGTACGGGGGCTGGCACAGATACGCAGTATTTT.

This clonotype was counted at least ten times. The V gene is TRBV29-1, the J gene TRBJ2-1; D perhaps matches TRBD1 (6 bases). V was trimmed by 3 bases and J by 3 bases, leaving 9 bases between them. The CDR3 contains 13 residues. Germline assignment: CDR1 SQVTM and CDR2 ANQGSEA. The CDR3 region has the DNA TGCAGCGTTGAGGGGGCCGACTACAATGAGCAGTTCTTC. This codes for CSVEGADYNEQFF.

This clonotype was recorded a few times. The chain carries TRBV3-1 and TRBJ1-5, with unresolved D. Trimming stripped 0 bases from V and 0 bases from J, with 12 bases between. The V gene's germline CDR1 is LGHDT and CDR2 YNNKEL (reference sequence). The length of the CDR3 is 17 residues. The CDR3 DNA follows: TGTGCCAGCAGCCAAGATTTTAGCAGGTTTAGCAATCAGCCCCAGCATTTT. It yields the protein CASSQDFSRFSNQPQHF.

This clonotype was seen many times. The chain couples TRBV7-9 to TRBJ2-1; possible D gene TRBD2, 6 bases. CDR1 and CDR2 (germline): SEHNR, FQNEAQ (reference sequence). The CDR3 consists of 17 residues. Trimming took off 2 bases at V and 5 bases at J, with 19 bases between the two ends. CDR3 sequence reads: CASSLKAGQEQDNEQFF. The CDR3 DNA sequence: TGTGCCAGCAGCTTAAAAGCGGGTCAGGAACAGGACAATGAGCAGTTCTTC.